The rows below give T cell receptor beta chains drawn from one sample of a study of long-term antiretroviral therapy in people with HIV. The table came from immunoSEQ multiplex PCR; TCRdb's copy has only in-frame clones and leaves some out. The data contain tens of thousands of clones, 80% to 90% of them singletons. The material was unsorted PBMCs, obtained about 5 years before starting antiretroviral therapy. These receptors came from a man in his fifties or sixties with HIV. The CDR3 runs from the conserved cysteine through the conserved F or W. The D gene is left open where the match is weak. Only part of the rows carry a size: once, few, many, or a class if the clone is expanded.

clone_size	d_call	v_call	j_call	cdr3_aa	cdr3_nt
.	TRBD1	TRBV7-9	TRBJ1-1	CASSLAGQGGTEAFF	TGTGCCAGCAGCTTAGCCGGACAGGGTGGCACTGAAGCTTTCTTT
.	TRBD2	TRBV9	TRBJ2-3	CASSGGLAGGTDTQYF	TGTGCCAGCAGCGGGGGACTAGCGGGGGGCACAGATACGCAGTATTTT
once	.	TRBV5-1	TRBJ1-3	CASSSYSGGAGNTIYF	TGCGCCAGCAGCTCGTACTCGGGCGGAGCGGGAAACACCATATATTTT
.	.	TRBV2	TRBJ2-1	CASSGGRRGEFF	TGTGCCAGCAGTGGGGGCCGGAGGGGAGAGTTCTTC
.	.	TRBV6-1	TRBJ2-7	CASSEKSGGSTYEQYF	TGTGCCAGCAGTGAGAAGAGTGGGGGGTCTACCTACGAGCAGTACTTC
few	.	TRBV5-1	TRBJ2-7	CASSLDGPYEQYF	TGCGCCAGCAGCTTGGACGGGCCCTACGAGCAGTACTTC
.	.	TRBV20-1	TRBJ1-5	CTEDGNQPQHF	TGCACGGAGGATGGGAATCAGCCCCAGCATTTT
.	TRBD2	TRBV5-4	TRBJ2-1	CASSPLAGPDNEQFF	TGTGCCAGCAGCCCTTTAGCGGGTCCGGATAATGAGCAGTTCTTC
once	.	TRBV5-4	TRBJ1-2	CASSSQYNSYGYTF	TGTGCCAGCAGCAGTCAATACAACTCCTATGGCTACACCTTC
.	TRBD1	TRBV5-5	TRBJ1-2	CASSGNRGHYGYTF	TGTGCCAGCAGCGGAAACAGGGGGCACTATGGCTACACCTTC
once	.	TRBV7-9	TRBJ1-4	CASSPEGGQSNEKLFF	TGTGCCAGCAGCCCCGAGGGCGGACAGAGTAATGAAAAACTGTTTTTT
.	.	TRBV9	TRBJ2-5	CASSVLGAWLETQYF	TGTGCCAGCAGCGTATTGGGGGCCTGGCTGGAGACCCAGTACTTC
once	.	TRBV2	TRBJ1-5	CASKQQENQPQHF	TGTGCCAGCAAACAACAGGAAAATCAGCCCCAGCATTTT
.	TRBD2	TRBV5-1	TRBJ2-5	CASSFGLAWEETQYF	TGCGCCAGCAGCTTTGGACTAGCTTGGGAAGAGACCCAGTACTTC
.	.	TRBV27	TRBJ1-5	CASSFGNNQPQHF	TGTGCCAGCAGTTTTGGCAACAATCAGCCCCAGCATTTT
.	TRBD2	TRBV6-1	TRBJ2-2	CASSDLAGWVAGELFF	TGTGCCAGCAGTGATCTAGCGGGGTGGGTTGCCGGGGAGCTGTTTTTT
.	TRBD1	TRBV5-1	TRBJ2-1	CASSFSGTEYNEQFF	TGCGCCAGCAGCTTTTCCGGGACAGAATACAATGAGCAGTTCTTC
.	.	TRBV2	TRBJ1-1	CASSDAGEGEAFF	TGTGCCAGCAGTGATGCCGGGGAGGGTGAAGCTTTCTTT
.	.	TRBV4-1	TRBJ1-4	CASSQNKNRANEKLFF	TGCGCCAGCAGCCAGAACAAGAATCGTGCTAATGAAAAACTGTTTTTT
.	.	TRBV7-8	TRBJ2-1	CASSTQRSSYNEQFF	TGTGCCAGCAGCACCCAGCGGAGCTCCTACAATGAGCAGTTCTTC
.	TRBD2	TRBV6-1	TRBJ2-1	CASSSLAGPYNEQFF	TGTGCCAGCAGCTCTCTAGCGGGCCCCTACAATGAGCAGTTCTTC
.	TRBD1	TRBV11-2	TRBJ1-2	CASSSSTWGQTNYGYTF	TGTGCCAGCAGCTCCTCGACCTGGGGACAGACCAACTATGGCTACACCTTC
.	TRBD1	TRBV2	TRBJ2-2	CASSENRGLVTGELFF	TGTGCCAGCAGTGAAAACAGGGGGCTTGTCACCGGGGAGCTGTTTTTT
.	.	TRBV7-2	TRBJ2-7	CASTSRGDAFYEQYF	TGTGCCAGCACCTCAAGGGGGGATGCTTTCTACGAGCAGTACTTC
.	.	TRBV18	TRBJ2-5	CASSLLGETQYF	TGTGCCAGCTCACTACTAGGAGAGACCCAGTACTTC
.	.	TRBV7-3	TRBJ2-7	CASSLRGGSSYEQYF	TGTGCCAGCAGCTTAAGGGGTGGGTCCTCCTACGAGCAGTACTTC
.	.	TRBV6-5	TRBJ1-5	CASTARRGQPQHF	TGTGCCAGCACCGCTAGGAGGGGTCAGCCCCAGCATTTT
.	TRBD2	TRBV19	TRBJ2-1	CASSGVGSGDNEQFF	TGTGCCAGTAGTGGGGTAGGTAGCGGGGACAATGAGCAGTTCTTC
.	.	TRBV5-4	TRBJ2-2	CASSLGGTGGPSGELFF	TGTGCCAGCAGCTTGGGGGGGACCGGAGGACCGTCCGGGGAGCTGTTTTTT
.	.	TRBV18	TRBJ1-4	CASSPRRAANEKLFF	TGTGCCAGCTCACCACGACGGGCGGCTAATGAAAAACTGTTTTTT
.	TRBD2	TRBV5-6	TRBJ2-3	CASSSLLAGITDTQYF	TGTGCCAGCAGCTCCCTTCTAGCGGGGATCACAGATACGCAGTATTTT
.	.	TRBV5-1	TRBJ2-2	CASSLGILQLAGELFF	TGCGCCAGCAGCTTGGGAATTCTTCAATTGGCCGGGGAGCTGTTTTTT
.	.	TRBV28	TRBJ1-2	CASSIQRGGYTF	TGTGCCAGCAGTATTCAGAGGGGTGGGTACACCTTC
once	.	TRBV2	TRBJ1-3	CASSEVGVLLYF	TGTGCCAGCAGTGAAGTGGGGGTCCTCTTGTATTTT
.	.	TRBV27	TRBJ1-5	CASSLYTGSNQPQHF	TGTGCCAGCAGTTTATATACAGGGAGCAATCAGCCCCAGCATTTT
.	TRBD2	TRBV2	TRBJ2-1	CASAGGLAGPSSYNEQFF	TGTGCCAGCGCGGGGGGACTAGCGGGACCGAGCTCCTACAATGAGCAGTTCTTC